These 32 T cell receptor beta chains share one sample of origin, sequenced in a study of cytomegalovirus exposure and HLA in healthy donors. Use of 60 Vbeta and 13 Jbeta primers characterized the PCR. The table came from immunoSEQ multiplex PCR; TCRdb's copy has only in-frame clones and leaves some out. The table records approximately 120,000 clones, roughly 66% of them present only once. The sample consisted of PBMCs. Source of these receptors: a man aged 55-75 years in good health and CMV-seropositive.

The CDR3 DNA reads TGTGCCAGCAGTCACGCGGGGGGGGCCTACGAGCAGTACTTC. This codes for CASSHAGGAYEQYF. The rearrangement joins TRBV28 to TRBJ2-7, with 9 bases lining up with TRBD2. Germline assignment: CDR1 MDHEN and CDR2 SYDVKM. After removal of 5 bases from V and 2 bases from J, the junction contained 4 bases not matched to a gene. This CDR3 has 14 amino acids.

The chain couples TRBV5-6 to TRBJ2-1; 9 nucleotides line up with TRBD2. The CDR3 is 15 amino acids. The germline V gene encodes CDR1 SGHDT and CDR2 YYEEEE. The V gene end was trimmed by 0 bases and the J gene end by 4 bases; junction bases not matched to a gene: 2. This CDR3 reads CASSLELAGYNEQFF. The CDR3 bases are TGTGCCAGCAGCTTGGAACTAGCGGGTTACAATGAGCAGTTCTTC.

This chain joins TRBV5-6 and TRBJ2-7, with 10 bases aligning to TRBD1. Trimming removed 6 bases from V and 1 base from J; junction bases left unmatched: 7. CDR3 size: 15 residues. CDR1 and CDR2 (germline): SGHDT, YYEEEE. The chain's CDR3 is CASKSPGQGSYEQYF. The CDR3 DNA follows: TGTGCCAGCAAATCGCCGGGACAGGGGTCCTACGAGCAGTACTTC.

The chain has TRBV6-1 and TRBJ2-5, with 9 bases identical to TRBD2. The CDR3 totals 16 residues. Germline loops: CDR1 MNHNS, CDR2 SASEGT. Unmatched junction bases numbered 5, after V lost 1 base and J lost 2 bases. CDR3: CASSEVGLAGQETQYF. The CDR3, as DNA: TGTGCCAGCAGTGAAGTGGGTCTAGCGGGGCAAGAGACCCAGTACTTC.

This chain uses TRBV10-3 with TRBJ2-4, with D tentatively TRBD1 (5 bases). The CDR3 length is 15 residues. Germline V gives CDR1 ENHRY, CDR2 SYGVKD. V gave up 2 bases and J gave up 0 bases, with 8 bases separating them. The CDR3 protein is CAISETGSAKNIQYF. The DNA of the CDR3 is TGTGCCATCAGTGAGACAGGTTCAGCCAAAAACATTCAGTACTTC.

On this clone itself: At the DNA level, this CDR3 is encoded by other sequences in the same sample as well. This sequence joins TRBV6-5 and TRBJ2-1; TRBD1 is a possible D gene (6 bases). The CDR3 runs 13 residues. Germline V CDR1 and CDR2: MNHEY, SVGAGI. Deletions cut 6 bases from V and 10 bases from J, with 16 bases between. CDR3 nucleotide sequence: TGTGCCAGCAGCCCCCAACCAGGGGTGGAGCAGTTCTTC. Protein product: CASSPQPGVEQFF.

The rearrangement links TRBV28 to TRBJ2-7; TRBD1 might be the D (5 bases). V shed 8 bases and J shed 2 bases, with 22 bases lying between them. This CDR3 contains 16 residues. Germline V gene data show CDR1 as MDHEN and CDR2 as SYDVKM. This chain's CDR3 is CASFPRGQGAPYEQYF. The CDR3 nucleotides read TGTGCCAGCTTTCCCCGTGGTCAGGGTGCCCCCTACGAGCAGTACTTC.

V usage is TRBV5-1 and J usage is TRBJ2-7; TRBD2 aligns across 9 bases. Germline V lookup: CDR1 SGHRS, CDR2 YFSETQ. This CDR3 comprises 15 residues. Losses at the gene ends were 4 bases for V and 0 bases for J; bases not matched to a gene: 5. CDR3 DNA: TGCGCCAGCAGCCCCTTAGCGGGGGACTCCTACGAGCAGTACTTC. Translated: CASSPLAGDSYEQYF.

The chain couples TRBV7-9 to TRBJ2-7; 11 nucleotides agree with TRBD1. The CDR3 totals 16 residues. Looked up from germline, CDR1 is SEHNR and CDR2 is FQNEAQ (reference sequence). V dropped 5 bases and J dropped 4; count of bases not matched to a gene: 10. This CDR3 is CASSRGGGTGGYEQYF. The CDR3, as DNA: TGTGCCAGCAGCCGTGGGGGGGGGACAGGGGGGTACGAGCAGTACTTC.

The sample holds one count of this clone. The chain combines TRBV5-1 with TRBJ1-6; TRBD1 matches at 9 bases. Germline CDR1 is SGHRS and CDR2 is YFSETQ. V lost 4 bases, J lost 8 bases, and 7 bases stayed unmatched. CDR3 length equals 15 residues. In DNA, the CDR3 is TGCGCCAGCAGCACTCAGACAGGGGGAGATTCACCCCTCCACTTT. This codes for CASSTQTGGDSPLHF. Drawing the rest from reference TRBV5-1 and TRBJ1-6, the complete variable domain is KAGVTQTPRYLIKTRGQQVTLSCSPISGHRSVSWYQQTPGQGLQFLFEYFSETQRNKGNFPGRFSGRQFSNSRSEMNVSTLELGDSALYLCASSTQTGGDSPLHFGNGTRLTVT.

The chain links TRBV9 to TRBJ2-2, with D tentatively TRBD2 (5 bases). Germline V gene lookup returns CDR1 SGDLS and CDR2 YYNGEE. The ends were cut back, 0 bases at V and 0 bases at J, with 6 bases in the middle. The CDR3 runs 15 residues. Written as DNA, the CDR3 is TGTGCCAGCAGCGTAGAACTAGCGAACACCGGGGAGCTGTTTTTT. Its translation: CASSVELANTGELFF.

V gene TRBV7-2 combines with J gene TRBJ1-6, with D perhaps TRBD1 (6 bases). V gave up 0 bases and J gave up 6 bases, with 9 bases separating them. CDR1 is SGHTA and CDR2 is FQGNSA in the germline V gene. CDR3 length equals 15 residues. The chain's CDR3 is CASSLASGVNSPLHF. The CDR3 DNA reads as TGTGCCAGCAGCTTAGCATCAGGGGTTAATTCACCCCTCCACTTT.

CDR3 residues: CASRTDSSEAFF. In nucleotides, the CDR3 is TGTGCCAGCCGGACAGACTCTTCCGAAGCTTTCTTT. The rearrangement joins TRBV2 to TRBJ1-1; D may be TRBD1 (6 bases). Germline V gives CDR1 SNHLY, CDR2 FYNNEI. The CDR3 has 12 amino acids. Deletions cut 8 bases from V and 8 bases from J, with 15 bases between. The variable domain in full, completed from reference TRBV2 and TRBJ1-1, reads EPEVTQTPSHQVTQMGQEVILRCVPISNHLYFYWYRQILGQKVEFLVSFYNNEISEKSEIFDDQFSVERPDGSNFTLKIRSTKLEDSAMYFCASRTDSSEAFFGQGTRLTVV.

The CDR3 spells CASSTTRGAQYF. The CDR3, as DNA: TGTGCCAGCAGTACTACACGCGGGGCCCAGTACTTC. The V call is TRBV11-1, the J call TRBJ2-5, with TRBD2 as a possible D gene (6 bases). This CDR3 contains 12 residues. Germline V lookup: CDR1 SGHAT, CDR2 FQDESV (reference sequence). V lost 6 bases, J lost 9 bases, and 14 bases lay in between.

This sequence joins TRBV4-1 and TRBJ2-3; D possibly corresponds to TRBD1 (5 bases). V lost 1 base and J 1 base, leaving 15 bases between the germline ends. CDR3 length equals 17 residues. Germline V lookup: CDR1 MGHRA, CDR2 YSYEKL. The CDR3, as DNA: TGCGCCAGCAGCCAAGTAGGGGCCCAGCGTGGCACAGATACGCAGTATTTT. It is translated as CASSQVGAQRGTDTQYF.

The CDR3 coding sequence is TGTGCCAGCAGCTTAGCCCAGGGATGGTCACCCCTCCACTTT. Protein product: CASSLAQGWSPLHF. The chain has TRBV11-2 and TRBJ1-6, with TRBD1 as a possible D gene (5 bases). The V end lost 1 base, the J end lost 10 bases, and 11 bases lay between the germline ends. The V gene's germline CDR1 is SGHAT and CDR2 FQNNGV. The CDR3 length is 14 residues.

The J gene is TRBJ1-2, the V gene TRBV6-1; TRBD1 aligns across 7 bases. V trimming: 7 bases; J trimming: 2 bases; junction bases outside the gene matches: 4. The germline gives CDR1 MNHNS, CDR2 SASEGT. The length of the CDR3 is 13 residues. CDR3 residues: CASTETGNYGYTF. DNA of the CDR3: TGTGCCAGCACCGAGACAGGGAACTATGGCTACACCTTC.

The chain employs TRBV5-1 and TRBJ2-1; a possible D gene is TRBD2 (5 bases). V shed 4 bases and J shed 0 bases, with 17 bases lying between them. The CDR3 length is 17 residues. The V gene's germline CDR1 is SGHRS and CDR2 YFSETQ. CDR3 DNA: TGCGCCAGCAGCCGGGGTGGTAGCGAACCCTCCTACAATGAGCAGTTCTTC. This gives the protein CASSRGGSEPSYNEQFF.

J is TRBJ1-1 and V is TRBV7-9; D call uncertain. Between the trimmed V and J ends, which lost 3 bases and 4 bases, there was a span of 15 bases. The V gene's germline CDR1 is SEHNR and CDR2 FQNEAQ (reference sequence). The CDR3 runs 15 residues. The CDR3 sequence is CASSFNVRRFTEAFF. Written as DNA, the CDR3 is TGTGCCAGCAGCTTTAATGTCCGGCGGTTCACTGAAGCTTTCTTT.

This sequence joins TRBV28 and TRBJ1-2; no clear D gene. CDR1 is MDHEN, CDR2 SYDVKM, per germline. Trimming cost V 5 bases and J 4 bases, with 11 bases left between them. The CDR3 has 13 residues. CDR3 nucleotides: TGTGCCAGCAGTCCCGGGAGGGTCTATGGCTACACCTTC. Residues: CASSPGRVYGYTF.

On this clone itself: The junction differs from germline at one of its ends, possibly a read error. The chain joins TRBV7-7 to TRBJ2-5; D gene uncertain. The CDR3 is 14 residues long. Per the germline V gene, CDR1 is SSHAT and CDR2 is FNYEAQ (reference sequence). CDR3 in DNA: TGTGCTAGCAGCTTGCTGTCGCACCAGGAGACCCAGTACTTC. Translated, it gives CASSLLSHQETQYF.

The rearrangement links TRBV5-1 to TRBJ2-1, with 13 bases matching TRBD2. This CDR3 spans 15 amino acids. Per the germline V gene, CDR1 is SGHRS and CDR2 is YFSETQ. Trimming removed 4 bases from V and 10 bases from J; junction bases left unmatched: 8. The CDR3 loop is CASSARTSGGEEQFF. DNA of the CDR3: TGCGCCAGCAGCGCCCGGACTAGCGGGGGCGAAGAGCAGTTCTTC.

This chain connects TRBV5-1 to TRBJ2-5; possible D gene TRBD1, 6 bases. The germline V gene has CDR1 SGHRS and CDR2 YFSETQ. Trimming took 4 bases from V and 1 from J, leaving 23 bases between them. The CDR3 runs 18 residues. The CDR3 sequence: CASSPPLSGDGGQETQYF. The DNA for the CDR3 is TGCGCCAGCAGCCCACCACTCTCAGGGGATGGGGGCCAAGAGACCCAGTACTTC.

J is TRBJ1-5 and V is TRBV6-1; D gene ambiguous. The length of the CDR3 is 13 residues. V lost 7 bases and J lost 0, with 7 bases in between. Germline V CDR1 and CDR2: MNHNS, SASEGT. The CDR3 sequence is CASIPVSNQPQHF. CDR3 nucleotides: TGTGCCAGCATTCCAGTTAGCAATCAGCCCCAGCATTTT.

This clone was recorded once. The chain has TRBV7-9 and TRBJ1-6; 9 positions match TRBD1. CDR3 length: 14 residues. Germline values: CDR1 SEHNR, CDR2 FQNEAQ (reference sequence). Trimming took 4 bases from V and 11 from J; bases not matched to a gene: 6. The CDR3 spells CASSSGQGWTPLHF. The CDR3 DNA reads TGTGCCAGCAGCTCGGGACAGGGTTGGACACCCCTCCACTTT.

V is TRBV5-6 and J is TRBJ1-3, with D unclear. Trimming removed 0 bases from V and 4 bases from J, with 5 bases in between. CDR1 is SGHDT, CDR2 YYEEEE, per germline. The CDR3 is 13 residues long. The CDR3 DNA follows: TGTGCCAGCAGCTTGGGGGCGGGAAACACCATATATTTT. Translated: CASSLGAGNTIYF.

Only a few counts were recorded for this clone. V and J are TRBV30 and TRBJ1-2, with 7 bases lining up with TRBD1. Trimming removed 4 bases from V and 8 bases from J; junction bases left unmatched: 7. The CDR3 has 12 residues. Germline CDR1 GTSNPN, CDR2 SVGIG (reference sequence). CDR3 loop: CAWTRDRGGYTF. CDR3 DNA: TGTGCCTGGACCCGGGACAGAGGGGGCTACACCTTC.

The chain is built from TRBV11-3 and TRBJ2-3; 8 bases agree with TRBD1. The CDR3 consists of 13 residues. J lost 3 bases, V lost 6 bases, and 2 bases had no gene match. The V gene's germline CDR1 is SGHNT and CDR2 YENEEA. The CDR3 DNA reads TGTGCCAGCAGAAGACAGGGGACAGATACGCAGTATTTT. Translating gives CASRRQGTDTQYF.

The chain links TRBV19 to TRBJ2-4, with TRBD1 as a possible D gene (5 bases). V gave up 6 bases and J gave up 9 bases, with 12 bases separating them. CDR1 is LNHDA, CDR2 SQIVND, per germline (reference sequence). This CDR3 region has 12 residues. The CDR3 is CASSSQGGIQYF. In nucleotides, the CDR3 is TGTGCCAGTAGCTCGCAGGGTGGCATTCAGTACTTC. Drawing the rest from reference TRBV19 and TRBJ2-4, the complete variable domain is DGGITQSPKYLFRKEGQNVTLSCEQNLNHDAMYWYRQDPGQGLRLIYYSQIVNDFQKGDIAEGYSVSREKKESFPLTVTSAQKNPTAFYLCASSSQGGIQYFGAGTRLSVL.

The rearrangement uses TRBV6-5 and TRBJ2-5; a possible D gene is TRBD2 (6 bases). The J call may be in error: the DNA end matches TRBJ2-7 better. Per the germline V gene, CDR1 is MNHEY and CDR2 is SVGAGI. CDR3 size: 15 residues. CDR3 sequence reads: CASSYSRTDYYEQYF. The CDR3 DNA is TGTGCCAGCAGTTACTCAAGGACGGACTACTACGAGCAGTACTTC.

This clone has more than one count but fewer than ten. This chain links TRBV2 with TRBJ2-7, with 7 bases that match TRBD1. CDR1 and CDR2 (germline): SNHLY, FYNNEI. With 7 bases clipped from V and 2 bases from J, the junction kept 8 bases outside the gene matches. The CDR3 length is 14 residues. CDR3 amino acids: CASTEGTVPYEQYF. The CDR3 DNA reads TGTGCCAGCACCGAGGGGACAGTTCCCTACGAGCAGTACTTC.

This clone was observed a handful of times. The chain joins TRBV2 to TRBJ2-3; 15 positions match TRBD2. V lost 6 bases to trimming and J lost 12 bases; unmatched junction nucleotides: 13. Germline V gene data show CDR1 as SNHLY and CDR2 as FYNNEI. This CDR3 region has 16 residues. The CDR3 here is CASSPGLAGGLMQQYF. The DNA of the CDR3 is TGTGCCAGCAGCCCAGGACTAGCGGGGGGGCTTATGCAACAGTATTTT.